This entry concerns a single TCR beta chain. Germline is not matched at one junction end, which may reflect a read error. The record originates from a study of T cells in Graves' hyperthyroidism and ophthalmopathy. Researchers took RNA transcripts and amplified the TCR beta CDR3 regions from them. RT-PCR in the first round (using the HTBI primer set) targeted the TCR CDR3. TCRdb processed the multiplex PCR reads anew with MiXCR; each CDR3 protein has one entry. The sample shows around 540,000 distinct CDR3 sequences, 15% to 20% of them seen only once. The clonotype was recovered from a woman between 25 and 40 years old with Graves' ophthalmopathy. Input material: blood.

CDR3 bases: TGTGCCGGCAGGACGACCGTAAACACTGAAGCTTTCTTT. Translated: CAGRTTVNTEAFF. J is TRBJ1-1 and V is TRBV7-8, with D uncertain. Germline-derived CDR1 and CDR2 are SGHVS and FQNEAQ. The CDR3 is 13 residues long.